A single T cell receptor (beta chain) is shown here with its context. Its antigen is currently unknown. Preparation of the TCRbeta library used unique molecular identifiers. TCRdb reprocessed the PCR reads via MiXCR and lists one record per CDR3 protein. Of around 370,000 distinct CDR3 sequences listed, around 15% are singletons. The record originates from a study of T-cell reconstitution after alpha-beta-depleted transplantation in children. Study outcomes and limitations: High day-60 TCRbeta diversity in some patients came from surviving recipient T cells and thymic progenitors. Several hundred graft clones that had expanded were reportedly the source of alpha-beta T cells about two months after transplant. Diversity and T-cell counts at one year after transplant derived mostly from new T cells.

V shed 2 bases and J 4 bases; nucleotides not matched to a gene: 10. The CDR3 runs to 17 residues. Germline CDR1 reads MNHEY; CDR2 reads SVGEGT. The chain joins TRBV6-2 or TRBV6-3 to TRBJ2-7, with 11 bases aligning to TRBD2. Sequences were derived from PBMCs, mostly from graft donor cells, sampled 360 days after TCRalphabeta/CD19-depleted stem cell transplant. The TCR originated in a male patient between 2 and 15 years old who had a stem cell transplant for acute lymphoblastic leukemia, so the T cells may come from the graft donor. The CDR3 DNA is TGTGCCAGCAGTTACCTGATAGCGGGAGGGCCGCTGTACGAGCAGTACTTC. Its protein is CASSYLIAGGPLYEQYF.